This T cell receptor beta chain was captured by sequencing in a study of radiation and T cells in renal cell carcinoma. Findings of the study overall: In nephrectomy-only tumors, top 100 clonotypes averaged around 40%, versus around 50% irradiated.

The treatment: 15 Gy SBRT to primary tumor, nephrectomy 4 weeks later. Nephrectomy followed 15 Gy stereotactic body radiation by 4 weeks. By share, this clone counts as medium-sized. The antigen is not known. The CDR3 has 14 amino acids. The germline V gene has CDR1 SNHLY and CDR2 FYNNEI. The junction had 8 bases not matched to a gene; V was cut back by 6 bases and J by 5 bases. Using immunoSEQ multiplex PCR, the repertoire was profiled, and TCRdb retains in-frame clones only, with some absent. This sample carries 10,000 to 15,000 clones, 33% of them seen once, and the ten largest clones take 15% to 19%.

J is TRBJ1-1 and V is TRBV2; 8 bases agree with TRBD1. This clonotype originated in a man between 60 and 75 years old with renal cell carcinoma. The sample was tumor tissue, taken from a patient whose treatment included radiotherapy and nephrectomy. The CDR3 sequence is CASRLQGAITEAFF. As DNA, the CDR3 is TGTGCCAGCAGATTGCAGGGGGCGATTACTGAAGCTTTCTTT.